This paragraph reports one T cell receptor (beta chain). A split of CD4+ cells into CD45RA+ naive and CD45RA-negative memory subsets was performed. Genomic DNA from each subset was divided evenly over several immunoSEQ plates. Replicate PCRs run on sorted subsets employed approximately 0.2 ug DNA, 30,000 to 35,000 T cell genomes. Assay used: immunoSEQ multiplex PCR; TCRdb lists only in-frame clones, some missing. The sample has around 2.5 million clones; roughly 93% are singletons. The ends lost 4 bases at V and 7 bases at J; junction bases unmatched: 11. Germline loops: CDR1 SGHDT, CDR2 YYEEEE. The CDR3 sequence is 15 residues long. The data belong to a study of shared clonotypes between healthy human individuals.

The sequence was obtained from a man between 18 and 29 years old in good health. Some clones in this sample may be carry-over from other donors' samples. The gene calls are TRBV5-6 and TRBJ2-4; 7 bases are shared with TRBD2. Sequencing was performed on naive CD4+ T cells from PBMCs. Subset reported: CD45RA+ positively selected. CDR3 protein: CASSQLASASNIQYF. CDR3 sequence (DNA): TGTGCCAGCAGCCAACTAGCGTCAGCTTCCAACATTCAGTACTTC.